The subject of this entry is one T cell receptor beta chain. Its antigen remains unidentified. Other nucleotide sequences from this sample produce the same CDR3. Losses at the gene ends were 0 bases for V and 6 bases for J; bases not matched to a gene: 4. Germline CDR1 reads MNHEY; CDR2 reads SVGAGI. The CDR3 is 15 amino acids. The sample comes from a study of shared clonotypes between healthy human individuals. Study results and limitations: Clonotypes which were not shared had lower generation probabilities than clonotypes that all four donors shared. Sequencing depth was expected to affect clonotype sharing among donors. Rarefaction revealed incomplete sorted-subset sequencing despite large depth.

Authors' data handling: Filtering differed for immunoSEQ, which gave only junction sequences without quality scores. Profiling relied on immunoSEQ multiplex PCR, and the TCRdb table lists in-frame clones only, not all of them. V, J and clone size reflect that table, while D and trimming were determined from the DNA. The sample has under 2,000,000 clones, about 95% seen once. The naive CD8 fraction comprised CD45RO-negative cells positively selected for CCR7 and excluded terminally differentiated effector memory CD45RA+ cells. The sample taken for sequencing was naive CD8+ T cells sorted from blood. The chain uses TRBV6-5 and TRBJ2-2, with 7 bases lining up with TRBD1. This receptor was taken from a man younger than 30 in good health. The CDR3 loop reads CASSYSTGSAGELFF. DNA of the CDR3: TGTGCCAGCAGTTACTCGACAGGGTCTGCCGGGGAGCTGTTTTTT.